This record covers a single T cell receptor (beta chain). Its target is unknown. The CDR3 covers 13 residues. V lost 5 bases to trimming and J lost 10 bases, with 15 bases between them. Germline CDR1 SGHTA, CDR2 FQGNSA. These data are taken from a study of vaccination effects on CD4 cells after COVID-19. General observations from the study: After vaccination of healthy people, only 1 of 255 vaccine-induced clones cross-reacted with common cold coronaviruses.

TCRdb's table, derived via immunoSEQ multiplex PCR, lists solely in-frame clones and lacks some. Counted here are just under 60,000 clones, roughly 80% occurring once; the ten biggest clones make up less than 2.5%. Before sequencing, viral peptide pools were used by the ViraFEST assay to expand antigen-specific CD4+ T cells. At the end of approximately 10 days of culture, CD4+ T cells were isolated. Each participant was administered two doses of either the BNT162b2 or the mRNA-1273 vaccine. Half the medium was replaced with IL-2 medium on days 3 and 7. The sequencing used CD4+ T cells from PBMCs cultured with HCoV-OC43 spike peptides, collected after COVID-19 vaccination. The subset was: HCoV-OC43 spike overlapping peptide pool stimulation. This clonotype originated in a human donor who received a COVID-19 vaccine. The V call is TRBV7-2, the J call TRBJ2-1; D might be TRBD2 (7 bases). The DNA for the CDR3 is TGTGCCAGCAGCCCCGCGGGGGCAGGGGAGCAGTTCTTC. Translated: CASSPAGAGEQFF.